The 30 T cell receptor beta chains listed next were all sequenced from one sample in a study of blood T cell repertoires in COVID-19. The assay was immunoSEQ multiplex PCR, and TCRdb's table has in-frame clones only and misses some. The sample has 250,000 or so clones; roughly nine tenths are singletons. What was sequenced was peripheral blood. The receptors derive from a woman in her forties who had recovered from COVID-19.

The chain recombines TRBV7-9 with TRBJ2-5; 8 positions match TRBD1. V gave up 5 bases and J gave up 2 bases; unmatched junction bases: 16. Germline CDR1 SEHNR, CDR2 FQNEAQ (reference sequence). This CDR3 region has 18 residues. Here the CDR3 DNA reads TGTGCCAGCAGCAGTCTAATAATCGGACAGGGTTATCAAGAGACCCAGTACTTC. Residues: CASSSLIIGQGYQETQYF.

The rearrangement links TRBV18 to TRBJ2-1; D remains ambiguous. Trimming stripped 6 bases from V and 4 bases from J, with 19 bases between. CDR3 size: 16 residues. The germline V gene has CDR1 KGHSH and CDR2 LQKENI. In nucleotides, the CDR3 is TGTGCCAGCTCCCAAGGTGAGGTCAGTGGGTACAATGAGCAGTTCTTC. It specifies CASSQGEVSGYNEQFF.

The chain combines TRBV4-2 with TRBJ2-5; no reliable D call. Germline assignment: CDR1 LGHNA and CDR2 YNFKEQ. The CDR3 has 15 amino acids. Trimming took off 2 bases at V and 2 bases at J, with 12 bases between the two ends. The CDR3 DNA reads as TGTGCCAGCAGCCAACGTAGTGGTTCTCAAGAGACCCAGTACTTC. This encodes CASSQRSGSQETQYF.

The chain uses TRBV19 and TRBJ2-2; 12 positions agree with TRBD2. J lost 8 bases, V lost 5 bases, and 6 bases had no gene match. Looked up from germline, CDR1 is LNHDA and CDR2 is SQIVND (reference sequence). The CDR3 extends over 15 amino acids. Written as DNA, the CDR3 is TGTGCCAGTAGTCGGAGGACTAGCGGGACAGGGGAGCTGTTTTTT. This sequence encodes CASSRRTSGTGELFF.

V is TRBV7-2 and J is TRBJ1-5, with TRBD1 matching 8 bases. In germline, CDR1 is SGHTA, CDR2 FQGNSA. The CDR3 covers 15 residues. V was clipped by 8 bases and J by 1 base; unmatched bases: 7. The CDR3 sequence: CASLQGVGSNQPQHF. CDR3 DNA sequence: TGTGCCAGCTTACAGGGGGTCGGGAGCAATCAGCCCCAGCATTTT.

Remarks on this clone: Germline and junction disagree at one end, which may indicate a read error. V gene TRBV19 combines with J gene TRBJ1-2; the D gene is possibly TRBD1 (6 bases). Per the germline V gene, CDR1 is LNHDA and CDR2 is SQIVND (reference sequence). The CDR3 covers 15 residues. CDR3 loop: CASSGGAAMVQGYTF. In DNA, the CDR3 is TGTGCGAGTAGCGGGGGGGCCGCAATGGTGCAGGGCTACACCTTC.

The V and J genes are TRBV10-3 and TRBJ2-7; a weak D match, TRBD1 (5 bases). Trimming cost V 5 bases and J 2 bases, with 13 bases left between them. This CDR3 spans 14 amino acids. CDR1 is ENHRY, CDR2 SYGVKD, per germline. The CDR3 DNA sequence: TGTGCCATCAGTCAAGGGGATCCCACCTACGAGCAGTACTTC. It specifies CAISQGDPTYEQYF.

The CDR3, as DNA: TGTGCCAGCACCCGACCGGGGCGGGAGTATGTCATCCCTCCTGGTGAGCAGTACGTC. It is translated as CASTRPGREYVIPPGEQYV. The V gene is TRBV9, the J gene TRBJ2-7; 7 bases match TRBD2. J was trimmed by 7 bases and V by 6 bases; bases with no gene match: 28. The germline V gene has CDR1 SGDLS and CDR2 YYNGEE. This CDR3 has 19 amino acids.

V and J are TRBV11-3 and TRBJ2-1; a weak D match, TRBD2 (7 bases). The CDR3 runs 17 residues. V lost 1 base and J lost 0, with 13 bases in between. Germline CDR1 is SGHNT and CDR2 is YENEEA. For the CDR3, the DNA is TGTGCCAGCAGCTTAGGCGGCGGGGGCGGCTCCTACAATGAGCAGTTCTTC. Residues: CASSLGGGGGSYNEQFF.

The chain recombines TRBV5-1 with TRBJ1-3; 7 bases are a match to TRBD1. Trimming cost V 1 base and J 0 bases; bases outside gene matches: 4. CDR1 and CDR2 from the germline V gene are SGHRS and YFSETQ. This CDR3 has 16 residues. The CDR3 protein is CASSLTGTDSGNTIYF. Here the CDR3 DNA reads TGCGCCAGCAGCTTGACCGGGACAGACTCTGGAAACACCATATATTTT.

In this sample, this clone turned up once. The V and J genes are TRBV19 and TRBJ1-5; D possibly corresponds to TRBD1 (5 bases). This CDR3 has 13 residues. Germline CDR1 LNHDA, CDR2 SQIVND (reference sequence). Trimming shortened V by 4 bases and J by 4 bases, and 8 bases separated the two germline ends. In nucleotides, the CDR3 is TGTGCCAGTAGTAACAGGTTGAATCAGCCCCAGCATTTT. Translated: CASSNRLNQPQHF. The variable domain in full, with the rest retrieved from reference TRBV19 and TRBJ1-5, is DGGITQSPKYLFRKEGQNVTLSCEQNLNHDAMYWYRQDPGQGLRLIYYSQIVNDFQKGDIAEGYSVSREKKESFPLTVTSAQKNPTAFYLCASSNRLNQPQHFGDGTRLSIL.

This chain joins TRBV19 and TRBJ2-1; 12 bases line up with TRBD2. Looked up from germline, CDR1 is LNHDA and CDR2 is SQIVND (reference sequence). This CDR3 comprises 15 residues. V was pared by 6 bases and J by 7 bases, with 7 bases of the junction left unmatched. The CDR3 sequence is CASSLTSGRTNEQFF. As DNA, the CDR3 is TGTGCCAGTAGCCTGACTAGCGGGAGAACGAATGAGCAGTTCTTC.

The V call is TRBV20-1, the J call TRBJ2-3, with TRBD2 identical over 8 bases. The CDR3 totals 15 residues. In germline, CDR1 is DFQATT, CDR2 SNEGSKA (reference sequence). The ends lost 3 bases at V and 2 bases at J; junction bases unmatched: 7. CDR3 sequence: CSASTSGGLTDTQYF. DNA of the CDR3: TGCAGTGCTAGTACGAGCGGGGGACTCACAGATACGCAGTATTTT.

The table lists this clone with a count of one. The V call is TRBV7-9, the J call TRBJ2-1; 12 bases agree with TRBD2. The CDR3 sequence is 19 residues long. Germline loops: CDR1 SEHNR, CDR2 FQNEAQ (reference sequence). The V and J ends lost 2 bases and 8 bases, in that order; junction bases with no gene match: 16. Here the CDR3 DNA reads TGTGCCAGCAGCTTATTCCCTTCCCTAGCGGGAGGGCCTGTCGATGAGCAGTTCTTC. As protein: CASSLFPSLAGGPVDEQFF.

Concerning this clone: One end of the junction fails to match germline, which may point to a read error. This chain links TRBV5-5 with TRBJ2-5, with 8 nucleotides matching TRBD2. Germline CDR1 reads SGHKS; CDR2 reads YYEKEE (reference sequence). The CDR3 extends over 15 amino acids. CDR3 nucleotide sequence: TGTGCCAGCAGCTTGGTCGGGGGGGGACAAGCGACCCAGTACTTC. The encoded protein is CASSLVGGGQATQYF.

The rearrangement uses TRBV4-1 and TRBJ1-1; 7 nucleotides align to TRBD1. Germline trimming cut 3 bases from V and 4 bases from J; bases unmatched to any gene: 5. Germline-derived CDR1 and CDR2 are MGHRA and YSYEKL. CDR3 length equals 14 residues. The CDR3 loop reads CASSQVQGTTEAFF. CDR3 nucleotide sequence: TGCGCCAGCAGCCAGGTACAGGGGACCACTGAAGCTTTCTTT.

The rearrangement joins TRBV9 to TRBJ1-2, with TRBD1 identical over 7 bases. This CDR3 is built from 14 residues. The trim removed 7 bases at V and 3 bases at J, leaving 9 bases unmatched. Germline V gene sequence: CDR1 SGDLS, CDR2 YYNGEE. CDR3 in amino acids: CASGQGQRYYGYTF. CDR3 nucleotide sequence: TGTGCCAGCGGCCAGGGACAGAGATACTATGGCTACACCTTC.

The chain links TRBV4-2 to TRBJ1-4; no firm D call. This CDR3 has 13 residues. Trimming took 7 bases from V and 8 from J, leaving 14 bases between them. CDR1 and CDR2 from the germline V gene are LGHNA and YNFKEQ. For the CDR3, the DNA is TGTGCCAGCAAAATGGGCGGAGGGGAAAAACTGTTTTTT. This gives the protein CASKMGGGEKLFF.

This chain links TRBV24-1 with TRBJ1-6, with 9 bases matching TRBD1. Trimming cost V 9 bases and J 7 bases; bases outside gene matches: 12. CDR1 and CDR2 from the germline V gene are KGHDR and SFDVKD. The CDR3 has 16 residues. The CDR3 spells CATGQGRGYRNSPLHF. CDR3 coding DNA: TGTGCCACCGGACAGGGGAGGGGGTATAGGAATTCACCCCTCCACTTT.

This clone was observed once. The CDR3 is CATSRDHGRYNEQFF. The CDR3, as DNA: TGTGCCACCAGCAGAGATCACGGGAGGTACAATGAGCAGTTCTTC. The chain combines TRBV15 with TRBJ2-1, with TRBD2 matching 7 bases. Unmatched junction bases numbered 3, after V lost 0 bases and J lost 4 bases. This CDR3 has 15 residues. Per germline, CDR1 LNHNV and CDR2 YYDKDF (reference sequence). Complete variable domain (other parts from reference TRBV15 and TRBJ2-1): DAMVIQNPRYQVTQFGKPVTLSCSQTLNHNVMYWYQQKSSQAPKLLFHYYDKDFNNEADTPDNFQSRRPNTSFCFLDIRSPGLGDTAMYLCATSRDHGRYNEQFFGPGTRLTVL.

The chain has TRBV6-5 and TRBJ2-7, with TRBD1 matching 7 bases. This CDR3 region has 14 residues. With V trimmed by 5 bases and J by 4 bases, 8 bases remained unmatched. Looked up from germline, CDR1 is MNHEY and CDR2 is SVGAGI. CDR3 bases: TGTGCCAGCAGTCCCGGGCAGGGACAGTACGAGCAGTACTTC. Protein: CASSPGQGQYEQYF.

J is TRBJ1-1 and V is TRBV5-6; D is perhaps TRBD1 (6 bases). V was cut by 3 bases and J by 5 bases, with 14 bases left in between. This CDR3 is 14 amino acids long. The germline V gene has CDR1 SGHDT and CDR2 YYEEEE. CDR3 loop: CASSSWTQGTEAFF. In DNA, the CDR3 is TGTGCCAGCAGCTCCTGGACCCAGGGGACTGAAGCTTTCTTT.

This chain uses TRBV7-9 with TRBJ2-5; 8 bases map to TRBD2. The trim removed 2 bases at V and 0 bases at J, leaving 5 bases unmatched. Germline CDR1 and CDR2: SEHNR and FQNEAQ (reference sequence). The CDR3 contains 16 residues. The CDR3 DNA sequence: TGTGCCAGCAGCTTAACGAGCGGGGGAGACCAAGAGACCCAGTACTTC. Its translation: CASSLTSGGDQETQYF.

The CDR3 DNA reads as TGTGCCAGCAGCTCGGGACTAGCGGGGCCTCAAGAGACCCAGTACTTC. Protein: CASSSGLAGPQETQYF. J is TRBJ2-5 and V is TRBV5-4, with TRBD2 matching 13 bases. Trimming removed 3 bases from V and 2 bases from J; junction bases left unmatched: 4. Germline lookup yields CDR1 SGHNT and CDR2 YYREEE (reference sequence). The CDR3 is 16 residues long.

The chain carries TRBV7-2 and TRBJ1-1; maybe TRBD1 (6 bases). This CDR3 comprises 13 residues. Between the trimmed V and J ends, which lost 4 bases and 6 bases, there was a span of 12 bases. CDR1 and CDR2 from the germline V gene are SGHTA and FQGNSA. This CDR3 reads CASSWDNGAEAFF. The CDR3 DNA reads as TGTGCCAGCAGCTGGGACAACGGCGCTGAAGCTTTCTTT.

The chain has TRBV10-3 and TRBJ2-7; tentative D call: TRBD1 (6 bases). Trimming removed 6 bases from V and 7 bases from J, with 19 bases in between. This CDR3 is 14 amino acids long. The germline CDR1 and CDR2 sequences are ENHRY and SYGVKD. The CDR3 DNA reads TGTGCCATCAGATCGACAGGAGTCCCTAGAGAGCAGTACTTC. This codes for CAIRSTGVPREQYF.

About this clone itself: Other DNA sequences in this sample translate to the same CDR3. The chain's CDR3 is CASSISETQYF. The CDR3 bases are TGTGCCAGTAGTATTTCGGAGACCCAGTACTTC. The chain combines TRBV19 with TRBJ2-5; unclear D gene. Germline assignment: CDR1 LNHDA and CDR2 SQIVND (reference sequence). The CDR3 covers 11 residues. V lost 3 bases and J lost 5, with 4 bases in between.

This rearrangement joins TRBV5-6 to TRBJ2-7, with 7 bases fitting TRBD2. Trimming at V came to 2 bases and at J to 4 bases, leaving 6 bases not matched to a gene. CDR1 is SGHDT, CDR2 YYEEEE, per germline. The CDR3 has 14 residues. CDR3 nucleotides: TGTGCCAGCAGCTTTTCTAGCGGTACTTACGAGCAGTACTTC. Translating it yields CASSFSSGTYEQYF. Full variable domain (rest looked up from reference TRBV5-6 and TRBJ2-7): DAGVTQSPTHLIKTRGQQVTLRCSPKSGHDTVSWYQQALGQGPQFIFQYYEEEERQRGNFPDRFSGHQFPNYSSELNVNALLLGDSALYLCASSFSSGTYEQYFGPGTRLTVT.

This clone occurred once. V is TRBV12-5 and J is TRBJ1-5; a weak D match, TRBD1 (5 bases). The CDR3 totals 13 residues. V was pared by 6 bases and J by 4 bases, with 10 bases between. In germline, CDR1 is LGHNT, CDR2 FRNRAP. The CDR3 loop is CASGPGGNQPQHF. In DNA form, the CDR3 reads TGTGCTAGTGGCCCTGGGGGGAATCAGCCCCAGCATTTT.

As DNA, the CDR3 is TGTGCCAGCTCACCTACAGTGAACACTGAAGCTTTCTTT. It translates to CASSPTVNTEAFF. The chain links TRBV18 to TRBJ1-1; D not resolved. The length of the CDR3 is 13 residues. V shed 3 bases and J shed 0 bases, with 5 bases lying between them. Germline assignment: CDR1 KGHSH and CDR2 LQKENI. Combining the CDR3 with reference TRBV18 and TRBJ1-1 gives the whole variable domain NAGVMQNPRHLVRRRGQEARLRCSPMKGHSHVYWYRQLPEEGLKFMVYLQKENIIDESGMPKERFSAEFPKEGPSILRIQQVVRGDSAAYFCASSPTVNTEAFFGQGTRLTVV.